The next 7 T cell receptor beta chains were all read from a single sample in a study of CD8+CD57+ T cells in acquired aplastic anemia. An expansion of CD8+CD57+ cells by flow cytometry had been shown in patients chosen for sequencing. The TCR beta profiling, which covered VDJ combination and CDR3 sequence, was carried out using genomic DNA as the template. MiXCR was run by TCRdb on the reads, yielding one entry per CDR3 protein. Of 95,000 to 150,000 distinct CDR3 sequences listed, nearly 40% are singletons. Sequences were obtained from sorted CD4+, CD8+, or CD8+CD57+ T cells (not recorded which) from PBMCs. Every receptor here comes from a human donor with aplastic anemia.

This clonotype was recorded many times. The chain has TRBV7-2 and TRBJ1-5; D uncertain. CDR1 and CDR2 from the germline V gene are SGHTA and FQGNSA. CDR3 size: 13 residues. Trimming removed 5 bases from V and 4 bases from J, with 9 bases in between. The chain's CDR3 is CASSPGGNQPQHF. The CDR3 DNA follows: TGTGCCAGCAGCCCAGGTGGAAATCAGCCCCAGCATTTT.

This clonotype was seen at least ten times. The V call is TRBV19, the J call TRBJ1-2; 7 bases line up with TRBD1. CDR1 and CDR2 from the germline V gene are LNHDA and SQIVND (reference sequence). This CDR3 has 12 amino acids. With V trimmed by 5 bases and J by 10 bases, 7 bases remained unmatched. The CDR3 DNA is TGTGCCAGTAGTGCCCTGGGACAGTTCTACACCTTC. Its protein product is CASSALGQFYTF.

This clonotype was observed a few times. The chain has TRBV5-1 and TRBJ2-1; the D gene is possibly TRBD1 (5 bases). CDR1 is SGHRS, CDR2 YFSETQ, per germline. Trimming stripped 0 bases from V and 8 bases from J, with 21 bases between. The CDR3 contains 17 residues. CDR3 residues: CASSLARRSLRGDEQFF. In DNA form, the CDR3 reads TGCGCCAGCAGCTTGGCCCGCCGAAGCCTTAGGGGCGATGAGCAGTTCTTC.

A word on this clonotype: The germline gene is not matched at one end of the junction; a read error may be the cause. The rearrangement joins TRBV11-1 to TRBJ2-1, with TRBD1 as a possible D gene (6 bases). The CDR3 has 17 amino acids. Germline CDR1 SGHAT, CDR2 FQDESV (reference sequence). This CDR3 is CASSLRDTLLGSDEQLF. The CDR3 region has the DNA TGTGCCAGCAGCTTAAGGGACACCTTACTGGGGAGCGATGAGCAGCTCTTC. Full variable domain (rest looked up from reference TRBV11-1 and TRBJ2-1): EAEVAQSPRYKITEKSQAVAFWCDPISGHATLYWYRQILGQGPELLVQFQDESVVDDSQLPKDRFSAERLKGVDSTLKIQPAELGDSAMYLCASSLRDTLLGSDEQLFGPGTRLTVL.

This clonotype turned up a few times. The CDR3: CASSSPRATYEQYF. The CDR3 DNA sequence: TGTGCCAGCAGCTCCCCCCGGGCTACCTACGAGCAGTACTTC. The rearrangement uses TRBV11-2 and TRBJ2-7; D not certain. The CDR3 covers 14 residues. Germline loops: CDR1 SGHAT, CDR2 FQNNGV. The V end was cut by 4 bases, the J end by 2 bases, with 12 bases between. Drawing the rest from reference TRBV11-2 and TRBJ2-7, the complete variable domain is EAGVAQSPRYKIIEKRQSVAFWCNPISGHATLYWYQQILGQGPKLLIQFQNNGVVDDSQLPKDRFSAERLKGVDSTLKIQPAKLEDSAVYLCASSSPRATYEQYFGPGTRLTVT.

This clonotype is labeled medium-sized. This chain connects TRBV10-3 to TRBJ2-7; D unresolved. CDR1 and CDR2 (germline): ENHRY, SYGVKD. The V end was cut by 5 bases, the J end by 3 bases, with 8 bases between. The CDR3 sequence is 12 residues long. CDR3 in amino acids: CAISRDHYEQYV. CDR3 coding DNA: TGTGCCATCAGTAGAGATCACTACGAGCAGTACGTC.

This clonotype was detected ten times or more. The V and J genes are TRBV9 and TRBJ2-4; D is uncertain. V was pared by 4 bases and J by 6 bases, with 17 bases between. The CDR3 runs to 15 residues. From germline, CDR1 is SGDLS and CDR2 YYNGEE. CDR3 amino acids: CASSPSPGERNIQYF. The CDR3, as DNA: TGTGCCAGCAGCCCATCGCCTGGGGAACGAAACATTCAGTACTTC.